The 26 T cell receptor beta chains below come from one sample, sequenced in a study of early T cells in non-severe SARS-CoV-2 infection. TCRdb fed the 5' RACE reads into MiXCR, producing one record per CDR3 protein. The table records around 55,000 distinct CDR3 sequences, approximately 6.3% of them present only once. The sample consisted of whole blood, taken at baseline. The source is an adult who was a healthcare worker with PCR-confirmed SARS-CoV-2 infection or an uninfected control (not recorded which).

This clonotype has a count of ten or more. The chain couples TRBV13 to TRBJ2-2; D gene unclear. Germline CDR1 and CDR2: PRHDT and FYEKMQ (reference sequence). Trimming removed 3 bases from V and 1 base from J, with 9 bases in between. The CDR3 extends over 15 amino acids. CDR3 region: CASSFGPGNTGELFF. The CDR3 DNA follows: TGTGCCAGCAGCTTTGGGCCGGGGAACACCGGGGAGCTGTTTTTT.

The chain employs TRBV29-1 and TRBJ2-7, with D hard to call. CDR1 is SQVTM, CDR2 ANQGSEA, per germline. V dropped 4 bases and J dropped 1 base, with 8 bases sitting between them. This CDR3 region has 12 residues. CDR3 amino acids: CSVATDSYEQYF. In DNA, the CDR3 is TGCAGCGTTGCAACTGATTCCTACGAGCAGTACTTC.

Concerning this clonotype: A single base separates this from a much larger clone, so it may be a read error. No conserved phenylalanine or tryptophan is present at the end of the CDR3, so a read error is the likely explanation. The CDR3: CASSLGQDSSYEQYS. The CDR3 DNA follows: TGTGCCAGCAGTTTGGGGCAGGATAGCTCCTACGAGCAGTACTCC. The chain uses TRBV28 and TRBJ2-7, with a weak D call TRBD1 (5 bases). Trimming pared 3 bases from V and 0 bases from J, leaving 12 bases between. Germline CDR1 and CDR2: MDHEN and SYDVKM. The CDR3 totals 15 residues.

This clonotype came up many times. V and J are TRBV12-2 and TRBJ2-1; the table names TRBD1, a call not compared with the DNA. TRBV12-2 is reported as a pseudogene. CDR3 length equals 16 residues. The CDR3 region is CASRLALWGGMDEQFF. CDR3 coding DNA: TGTGCAAGTCGCTTAGCGCTCTGGGGCGGTATGGATGAGCAGTTCTTC.

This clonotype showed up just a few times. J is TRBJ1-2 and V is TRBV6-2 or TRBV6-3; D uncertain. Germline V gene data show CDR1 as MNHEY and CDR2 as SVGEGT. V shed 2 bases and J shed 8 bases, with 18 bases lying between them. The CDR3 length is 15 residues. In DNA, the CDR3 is TGTGCCAGCAGTTACACCCCCTCCGGGGTGTGGGGCTACACCTTC. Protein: CASSYTPSGVWGYTF.

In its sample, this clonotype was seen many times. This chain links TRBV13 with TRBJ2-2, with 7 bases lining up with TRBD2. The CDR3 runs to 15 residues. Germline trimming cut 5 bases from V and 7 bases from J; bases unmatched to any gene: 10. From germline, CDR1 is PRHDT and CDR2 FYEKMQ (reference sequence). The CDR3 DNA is TGTGCCAGCAGCCCCGTGCGGGGGTCCGACGGGGAGCTGTTTTTT. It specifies CASSPVRGSDGELFF. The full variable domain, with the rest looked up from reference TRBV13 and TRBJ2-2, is AAGVIQSPRHLIKEKRETATLKCYPIPRHDTVYWYQQGPGQDPQFLISFYEKMQSDKGSIPDRFSAQQFSDYHSELNMSSLELGDSALYFCASSPVRGSDGELFFGEGSRLTVL.

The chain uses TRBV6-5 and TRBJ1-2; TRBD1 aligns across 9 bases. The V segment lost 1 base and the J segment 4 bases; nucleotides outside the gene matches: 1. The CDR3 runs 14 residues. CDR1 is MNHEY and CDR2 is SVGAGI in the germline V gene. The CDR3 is CASSYLDRGYGYTF. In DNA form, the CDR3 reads TGTGCCAGCAGTTACTTGGACAGGGGCTATGGCTACACCTTC.

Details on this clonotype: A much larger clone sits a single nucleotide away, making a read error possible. The CDR3 nucleotides read TGTGCCAGCAGCCGAGGGGGGACAGTCCACTACGAGCAGTACTTC. Translating gives CASSRGGTVHYEQYF. This chain connects TRBV5-4 to TRBJ2-7; D possibly corresponds to TRBD1 (7 bases). The V gene's germline CDR1 is SGHNT and CDR2 YYREEE (reference sequence). Deletions cut 4 bases from V and 3 bases from J, with 17 bases between. CDR3 length: 15 amino acids.

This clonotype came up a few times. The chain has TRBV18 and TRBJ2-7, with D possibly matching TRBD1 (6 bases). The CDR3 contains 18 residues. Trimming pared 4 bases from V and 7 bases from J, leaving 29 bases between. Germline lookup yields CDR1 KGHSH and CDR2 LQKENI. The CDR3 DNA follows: TGTGCCAGCTCACTACTACGATCTCGGGACAATGGGCTTTGGGAGCAGTACTTC. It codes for CASSLLRSRDNGLWEQYF. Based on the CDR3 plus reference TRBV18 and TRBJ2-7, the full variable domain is NAGVMQNPRHLVRRRGQEARLRCSPMKGHSHVYWYRQLPEEGLKFMVYLQKENIIDESGMPKERFSAEFPKEGPSILRIQQVVRGDSAAYFCASSLLRSRDNGLWEQYFGPGTRLTVT.

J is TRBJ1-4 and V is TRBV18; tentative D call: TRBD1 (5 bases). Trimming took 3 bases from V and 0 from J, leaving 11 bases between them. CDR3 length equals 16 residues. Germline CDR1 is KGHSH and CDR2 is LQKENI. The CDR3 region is CASSPFGGSTNEKLFF. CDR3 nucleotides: TGTGCCAGCTCACCTTTCGGGGGTTCAACTAATGAAAAACTGTTTTTT.

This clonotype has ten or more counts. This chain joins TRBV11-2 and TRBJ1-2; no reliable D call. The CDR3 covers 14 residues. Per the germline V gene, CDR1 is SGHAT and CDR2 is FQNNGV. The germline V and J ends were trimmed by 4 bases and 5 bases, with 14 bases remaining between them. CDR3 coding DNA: TGTGCCAGCAGCTCTCACGTCGCGAGATATGGCTACACCTTC. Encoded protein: CASSSHVARYGYTF.

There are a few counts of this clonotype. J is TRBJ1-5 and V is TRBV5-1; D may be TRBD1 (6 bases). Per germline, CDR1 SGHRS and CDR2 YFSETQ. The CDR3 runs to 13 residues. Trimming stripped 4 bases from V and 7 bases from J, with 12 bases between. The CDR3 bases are TGCGCCAGCAGCCTACGGGGGCCCCAGCCCCAGCATTTT. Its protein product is CASSLRGPQPQHF.

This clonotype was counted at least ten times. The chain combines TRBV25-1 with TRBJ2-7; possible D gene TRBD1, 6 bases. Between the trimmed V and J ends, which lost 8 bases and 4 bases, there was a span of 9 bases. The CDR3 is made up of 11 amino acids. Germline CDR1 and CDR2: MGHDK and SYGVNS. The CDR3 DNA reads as TGTGCCAGCGACGGACAGTACGAGCAGTACTTC. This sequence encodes CASDGQYEQYF.

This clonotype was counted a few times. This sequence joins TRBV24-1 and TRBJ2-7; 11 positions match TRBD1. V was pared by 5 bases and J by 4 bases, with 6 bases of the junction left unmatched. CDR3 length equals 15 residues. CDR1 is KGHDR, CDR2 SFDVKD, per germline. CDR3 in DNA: TGTGCCACCAGTGGTGCCGGGACAGGGGGATACGAGCAGTACTTC. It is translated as CATSGAGTGGYEQYF.

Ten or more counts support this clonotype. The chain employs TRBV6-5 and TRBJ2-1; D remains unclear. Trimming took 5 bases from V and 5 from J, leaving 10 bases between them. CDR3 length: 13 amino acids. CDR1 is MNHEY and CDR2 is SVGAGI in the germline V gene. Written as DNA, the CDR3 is TGTGCCAGCAGTACCCATCCGAACAATGAGCAGTTCTTC. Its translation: CASSTHPNNEQFF.

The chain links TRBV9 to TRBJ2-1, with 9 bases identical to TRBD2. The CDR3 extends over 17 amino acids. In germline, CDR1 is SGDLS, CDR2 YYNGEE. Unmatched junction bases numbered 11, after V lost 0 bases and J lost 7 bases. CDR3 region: CASSVAGAGGLGNEQFF. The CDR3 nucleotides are TGTGCCAGCAGCGTAGCCGGTGCGGGGGGGCTTGGAAATGAGCAGTTCTTC.

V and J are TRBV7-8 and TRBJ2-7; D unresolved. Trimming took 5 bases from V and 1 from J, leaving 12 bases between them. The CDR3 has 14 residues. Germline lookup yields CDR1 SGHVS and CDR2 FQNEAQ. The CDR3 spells CASSVHTSSYEQYF. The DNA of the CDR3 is TGTGCCAGCAGCGTCCACACCTCATCCTACGAGCAGTACTTC.

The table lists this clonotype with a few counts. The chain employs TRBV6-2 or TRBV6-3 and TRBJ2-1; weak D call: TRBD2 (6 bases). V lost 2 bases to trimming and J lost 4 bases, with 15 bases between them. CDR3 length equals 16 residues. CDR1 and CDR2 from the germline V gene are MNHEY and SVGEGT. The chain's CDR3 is CASSYPGLGGYNEQFF. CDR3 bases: TGTGCCAGCAGTTACCCCGGACTGGGAGGTTACAATGAGCAGTTCTTC.

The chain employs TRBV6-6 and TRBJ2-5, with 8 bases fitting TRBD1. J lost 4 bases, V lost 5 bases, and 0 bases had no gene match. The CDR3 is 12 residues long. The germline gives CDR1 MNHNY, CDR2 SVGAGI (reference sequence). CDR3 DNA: TGTGCCAGCAGTCAGGGGGCAGAGACCCAGTACTTC. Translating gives CASSQGAETQYF.

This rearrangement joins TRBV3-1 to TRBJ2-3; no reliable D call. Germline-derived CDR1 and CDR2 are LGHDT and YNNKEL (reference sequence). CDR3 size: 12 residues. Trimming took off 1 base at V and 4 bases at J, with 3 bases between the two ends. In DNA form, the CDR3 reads TGTGCCAGCAGCCAAGTATCAGATACGCAGTATTTT. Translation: CASSQVSDTQYF.

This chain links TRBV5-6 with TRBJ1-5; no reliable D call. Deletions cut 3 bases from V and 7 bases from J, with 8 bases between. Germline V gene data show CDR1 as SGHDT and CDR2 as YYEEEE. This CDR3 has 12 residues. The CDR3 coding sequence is TGTGCCAGCAGCTCCGCGGGGCAGCCCCAGCATTTT. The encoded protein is CASSSAGQPQHF.

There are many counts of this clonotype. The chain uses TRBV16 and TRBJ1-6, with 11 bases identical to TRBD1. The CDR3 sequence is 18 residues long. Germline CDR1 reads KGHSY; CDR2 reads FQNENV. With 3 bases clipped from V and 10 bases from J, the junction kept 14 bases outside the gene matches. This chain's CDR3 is CASSQRHPGTGGESPLHF. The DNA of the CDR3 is TGTGCCAGCAGCCAGAGACACCCCGGGACAGGGGGGGAATCACCCCTCCACTTT. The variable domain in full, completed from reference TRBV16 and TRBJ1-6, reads GEEVAQTPKHLVRGEGQKAKLYCAPIKGHSYVFWYQQVLKNEFKFLISFQNENVFDETGMPKERFSAKCLPNSPCSLEIQATKLEDSAVYFCASSQRHPGTGGESPLHFGNGTRLTVT.

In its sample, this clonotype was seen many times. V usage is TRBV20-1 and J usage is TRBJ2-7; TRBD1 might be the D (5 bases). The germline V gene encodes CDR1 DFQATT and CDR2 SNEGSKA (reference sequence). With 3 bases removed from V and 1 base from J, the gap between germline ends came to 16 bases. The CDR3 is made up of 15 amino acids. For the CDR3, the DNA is TGCAGTGCTAGTACGGTTATGGCAGGGTCCTACGAGCAGTACTTC. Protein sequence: CSASTVMAGSYEQYF.

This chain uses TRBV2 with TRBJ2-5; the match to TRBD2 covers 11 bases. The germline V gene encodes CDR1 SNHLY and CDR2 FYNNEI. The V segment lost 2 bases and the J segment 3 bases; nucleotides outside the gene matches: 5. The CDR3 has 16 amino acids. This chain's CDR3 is CASSEFLAGGEETQYF. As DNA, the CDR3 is TGTGCCAGCAGTGAATTCCTAGCGGGGGGCGAAGAGACCCAGTACTTC.

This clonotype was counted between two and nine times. The CDR3 DNA reads TGTGGGCTGAGCTCTGGGGCCAACGTCCTGACTTTC. Translation gives CGLSSGANVLTF. The chain links TRBV30 to TRBJ2-6; no clear D. The CDR3 is 12 residues long. CDR1 and CDR2 from the germline V gene are GTSNPN and SVGIG (reference sequence).

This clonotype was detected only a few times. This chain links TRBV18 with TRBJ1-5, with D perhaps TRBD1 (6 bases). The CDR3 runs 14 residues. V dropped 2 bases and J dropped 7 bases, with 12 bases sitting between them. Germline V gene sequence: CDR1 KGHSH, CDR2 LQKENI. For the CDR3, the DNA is TGTGCCAGCTCACCAGGGGGGGCGGAACAGCCCCAGCATTTT. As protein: CASSPGGAEQPQHF.